The sequence of this T cell receptor (beta chain) was determined in a study of cytomegalovirus exposure and HLA in healthy donors. Losses at the gene ends were 4 bases for V and 6 bases for J; bases not matched to a gene: 13. Germline CDR1 SGHRS, CDR2 YFSETQ. The CDR3 consists of 17 residues. Points on this clone: Its antigen is unknown.

Notes on the study in general: Sequencing probably produced one cluster of sequence variants that were highly shared. As a later analysis showed, a missense DCLRE1C variant was linked to trimming of TCR beta V- and J-genes. A later analysis associated around 17,000 TCR beta sequences with HLA alleles at a 0.05 false discovery rate.

The primer mix had 60 Vbeta and 13 Jbeta primers. TCRdb's table, derived via immunoSEQ multiplex PCR, lists solely in-frame clones and lacks some. The top ten clones hold around 5% of a sample with around 100,000 clones, around 74% of them seen once. The chain links TRBV5-1 to TRBJ1-1, with 12 bases lining up with TRBD1. The sample was PBMCs. The receptor was isolated from a man aged 30-40 years in good health and CMV-seropositive. Here the CDR3 DNA reads TGCGCCAGCAGCCATGCTGAGTCGGGACAGGGGGCCTCTGAAGCTTTCTTT. Amino acid sequence: CASSHAESGQGASEAFF. The full variable domain, completed using reference TRBV5-1 and TRBJ1-1, is KAGVTQTPRYLIKTRGQQVTLSCSPISGHRSVSWYQQTPGQGLQFLFEYFSETQRNKGNFPGRFSGRQFSNSRSEMNVSTLELGDSALYLCASSHAESGQGASEAFFGQGTRLTVV.